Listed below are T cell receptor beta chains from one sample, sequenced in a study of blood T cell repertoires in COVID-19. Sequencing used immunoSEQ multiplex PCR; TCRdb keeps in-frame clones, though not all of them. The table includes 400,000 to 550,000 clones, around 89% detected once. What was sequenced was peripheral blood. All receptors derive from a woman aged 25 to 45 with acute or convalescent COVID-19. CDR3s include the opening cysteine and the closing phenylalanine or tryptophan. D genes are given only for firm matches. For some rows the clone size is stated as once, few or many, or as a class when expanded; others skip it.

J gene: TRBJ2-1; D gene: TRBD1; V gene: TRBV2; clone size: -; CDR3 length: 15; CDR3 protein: CASRRDRGEGGEQFF; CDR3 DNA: TGTGCCAGCAGGCGAGACAGGGGGGAAGGAGGAGAGCAGTTCTTC
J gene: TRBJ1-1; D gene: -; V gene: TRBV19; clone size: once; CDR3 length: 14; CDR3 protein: CATVPRGWGTEAFF; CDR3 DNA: TGTGCCACCGTGCCTCGGGGGTGGGGCACTGAAGCTTTCTTT
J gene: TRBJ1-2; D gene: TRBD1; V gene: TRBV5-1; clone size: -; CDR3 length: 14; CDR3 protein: CASSLDTGAYGYTF; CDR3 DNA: TGCGCCAGCAGCTTGGATACAGGGGCCTATGGCTACACCTTC
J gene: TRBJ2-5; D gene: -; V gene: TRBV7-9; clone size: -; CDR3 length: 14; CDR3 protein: CASSQTGGGETQYF; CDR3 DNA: TGTGCCAGCAGCCAGACGGGTGGTGGAGAGACCCAGTACTTC
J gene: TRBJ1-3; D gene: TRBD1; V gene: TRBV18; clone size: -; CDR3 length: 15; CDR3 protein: CASSPTGRLGNTIYF; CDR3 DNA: TGTGCCAGCTCCCCGACAGGGCGTCTCGGAAACACCATATATTTT
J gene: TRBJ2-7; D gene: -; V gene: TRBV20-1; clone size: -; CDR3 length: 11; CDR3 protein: CSAIYSYEQYF; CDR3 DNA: TGCAGTGCTATATACTCCTACGAGCAGTACTTC
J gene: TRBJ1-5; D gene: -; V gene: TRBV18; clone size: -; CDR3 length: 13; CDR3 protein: CASSPSGNQPQHF; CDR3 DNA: TGTGCCAGCTCACCATCAGGGAATCAGCCCCAGCATTTT
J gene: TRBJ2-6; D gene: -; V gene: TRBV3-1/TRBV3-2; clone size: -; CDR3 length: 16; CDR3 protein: CASSQDLGAGANVLTF; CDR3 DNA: TGTGCCAGCAGCCAAGATCTAGGAGCTGGGGCCAACGTCCTGACTTTC
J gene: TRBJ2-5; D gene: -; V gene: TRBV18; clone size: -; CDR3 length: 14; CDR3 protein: CASSPSRVEETQYF; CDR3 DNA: TGTGCCAGCTCACCGAGCAGGGTAGAAGAGACCCAGTACTTC
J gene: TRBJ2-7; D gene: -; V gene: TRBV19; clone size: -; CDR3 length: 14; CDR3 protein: CASSIGGATAEQYF; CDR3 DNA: TGTGCCAGTAGTATAGGGGGAGCAACGGCCGAGCAGTACTTC